This TCR beta chain was found in a study of Graves' ophthalmopathy and Graves' hyperthyroidism. The study amplified TCR beta CDR3 regions using RNA transcripts. Second-round multiplex PCR followed a first-round RT-PCR using HTBI primers. One entry per CDR3 protein results from TCRdb running MiXCR on the multiplex PCR reads. Altogether 1 million to 1.3 million distinct CDR3 sequences are present, roughly two fifths being singletons, with the ten largest covering approximately 10%. CDR3 size: 16 residues. CDR1 and CDR2 from the germline V gene are SGHTA and FQGTGA. This clonotype was seen a few times. Germline and junction disagree at one end, which may indicate a read error.

This clonotype was sampled from an adult man with Graves' hyperthyroidism. The sample was peripheral blood or thyroid tissue (not recorded which). V gene TRBV7-3 combines with J gene TRBJ1-6; D remains unclear. The CDR3 region has the DNA TGTGCCAGCAGCCCGGTCAGTGACTCCAATAATTCGCCCCTCCACTTT. Protein: CASSPVSDSNNSPLHF. The full variable domain, completed using reference TRBV7-3 and TRBJ1-6, is GAGVSQTPSNKVTEKGKYVELRCDPISGHTALYWYRQSLGQGPEFLIYFQGTGAADDSGLPNDRFFAVRPEGSVSTLKIQRTERGDSAVYLCASSPVSDSNNSPLHFGNGTRLTVT.